This TCR beta chain was retrieved from a study of response to subunit inactivated influenza vaccine. General observations from the study: Researchers suggested that each seasonal influenza vaccination recruits few new T cells.

The CDR3 is 15 amino acids. The V gene lost 7 bases and the J gene lost 5 bases, with 20 bases spanning the gap. The germline gives CDR1 MNHEY, CDR2 SVGEGT. From the RT-PCR reads, TCRdb called clonotypes with MiXCR, one entry per CDR3 protein. The table has about 190,000 distinct CDR3 sequences, approximately 15% seen once. In this sample, this clonotype turned up many times. Its antigen is not identified. This chain joins TRBV6-2 or TRBV6-3 and TRBJ1-2; D might be TRBD1 (5 bases). The sample was CD8+ T cells sorted from PBMCs, taken about 5 days after vaccination. The TCR sequence derives from a man aged 45-65 years who received an inactivated influenza vaccine. As DNA, the CDR3 is TGTGCCAGCACCAACTCCGGCGGGGGGTATTATGGCTACACCTTC. Its protein product is CASTNSGGGYYGYTF.